This T cell receptor (beta chain) appears in the sequencing data of a study of T cells after yellow fever vaccination. TCRdb recomputed calls from the 5' RACE reads with MiXCR, one row per CDR3 protein. The sample records around 320,000 distinct CDR3 sequences, about 10% being singletons. This clonotype was picked up a small number of times. Here the sequenced sample was CD4+ T cells sorted from PBMCs, taken 45 days after the yellow fever booster vaccination. The TCR originated in a man aged 18 to 30 who received the YFV17D yellow fever vaccine.

The CDR3 DNA sequence: TGTGCCAGCAGCCTCGGGACAGGGGTTGGAAAACTGTTTTTT. Protein product: CASSLGTGVGKLFF. V and J are TRBV4-2 and TRBJ1-4, with 10 nucleotides matching TRBD1. The ends lost 4 bases at V and 10 bases at J; junction bases unmatched: 6. The CDR3 loop spans 14 amino acids. Germline-derived CDR1 and CDR2 are LGHNA and YNFKEQ.